What follows are 19 T cell receptor beta chains derived from one specimen sequenced in a study of T cell responses to AZD1222 COVID-19 vaccine. Generated by immunoSEQ multiplex PCR, the TCRdb table keeps only in-frame clones and is missing some. The sample has about 110,000 clones, about 86% seen once. Sequencing used peripheral blood, obtained on day 0 of AZD1222 vaccination. These receptors all stem from an adult in good health.

The chain is built from TRBV29-1 and TRBJ1-2; D is perhaps TRBD1 (6 bases). Between the trimmed V and J ends, which lost 7 bases and 5 bases, there was a span of 11 bases. The germline gives CDR1 SQVTM, CDR2 ANQGSEA. The CDR3 has 11 residues. In DNA form, the CDR3 reads TGCAGCGGAGGGGGGCTGTATGGCTACACCTTC. Translation: CSGGGLYGYTF.

The gene calls are TRBV15 and TRBJ2-7; D possibly matches TRBD1 or TRBD2 (6 bases each). Germline V gene data show CDR1 as LNHNV and CDR2 as YYDKDF (reference sequence). This CDR3 is built from 16 residues. Trimming cost V 5 bases and J 2 bases, with 19 bases left between them. As DNA, the CDR3 is TGTGCCACCAGCGGGGGGCCCCAACGGTCTGCCTACGAGCAGTACTTC. It translates to CATSGGPQRSAYEQYF. Looking up the rest from reference TRBV15 and TRBJ2-7 gives the full variable domain: DAMVIQNPRYQVTQFGKPVTLSCSQTLNHNVMYWYQQKSSQAPKLLFHYYDKDFNNEADTPDNFQSRRPNTSFCFLDIRSPGLGDTAMYLCATSGGPQRSAYEQYFGPGTRLTVT.

The CDR3 spells CASSGGTAVGGYTF. The CDR3 DNA reads as TGTGCCAGCAGCGGCGGGACAGCCGTGGGGGGCTACACCTTC. The chain is built from TRBV5-6 and TRBJ1-2; 7 bases agree with TRBD1. Trimming removed 4 bases from V and 8 bases from J; junction bases left unmatched: 11. The CDR3 consists of 14 residues. The germline gives CDR1 SGHDT, CDR2 YYEEEE.

V gene TRBV6-7 combines with J gene TRBJ1-4, with TRBD1 identical over 8 bases. TRBV6-7 is given ORF status, its function remaining uncertain. The CDR3 spans 15 residues. Unmatched junction bases numbered 6, after V lost 5 bases and J lost 4 bases. CDR3 amino acids: CASSTGTGLNEKLFF. The CDR3 nucleotides read TGTGCCAGCAGTACCGGGACAGGTCTTAATGAAAAACTGTTTTTT.

The chain carries TRBV3-1 (or the pseudogene TRBV3-2) and TRBJ1-5; tentative D call: TRBD1 (6 bases). Germline CDR1 and CDR2: LGHDT and YNNKEL (reference sequence). V was pared by 4 bases and J by 11 bases, with 12 bases between. CDR3 size: 12 residues. The CDR3 DNA reads as TGTGCCAGCAGCCCAGATAACAGGGCCCAGCATTTT. Protein sequence: CASSPDNRAQHF.

The chain recombines TRBV18 with TRBJ1-1; 11 bases are shared with TRBD1. In germline, CDR1 is KGHSH, CDR2 LQKENI. V shed 6 bases and J 5 bases; nucleotides not matched to a gene: 8. The CDR3 sequence is 15 residues long. CDR3 loop: CASSKGDRGRTEAFF. CDR3 DNA sequence: TGTGCCAGCTCCAAAGGGGACAGGGGGAGGACTGAAGCTTTCTTT. The full variable domain, its missing parts supplied by reference TRBV18 and TRBJ1-1, is NAGVMQNPRHLVRRRGQEARLRCSPMKGHSHVYWYRQLPEEGLKFMVYLQKENIIDESGMPKERFSAEFPKEGPSILRIQQVVRGDSAAYFCASSKGDRGRTEAFFGQGTRLTVV.

The chain links TRBV18 to TRBJ2-2; D call uncertain. The length of the CDR3 is 16 residues. V lost 1 base to trimming and J lost 0 bases, with 9 bases between them. Germline CDR1 and CDR2: KGHSH and LQKENI. Here the CDR3 DNA reads TGTGCCAGCTCACCACGATCCGCTCCGAACACCGGGGAGCTGTTTTTT. It encodes CASSPRSAPNTGELFF.

The J gene is TRBJ1-1, the V gene TRBV6-6, with 7 bases matching TRBD1. The CDR3 is 15 amino acids. V lost 3 bases and J lost 1; bases outside the gene matches: 5. CDR1 and CDR2 (germline): MNHNY, SVGAGI (reference sequence). DNA of the CDR3: TGTGCCAGCAGTTATCTACAGGGGAAGAACACTGAAGCTTTCTTT. It specifies CASSYLQGKNTEAFF.

The CDR3 DNA reads as TGTGCCAGCAGTGAAGCGCTTCTGGGACCTTTTGGCTACACCTTC. Its protein product is CASSEALLGPFGYTF. The rearrangement uses TRBV6-1 and TRBJ1-2; the D gene is possibly TRBD1 (5 bases). The germline V gene has CDR1 MNHNS and CDR2 SASEGT. The CDR3 sequence is 15 residues long. Between the trimmed V and J ends, which lost 0 bases and 7 bases, there was a span of 15 bases.

The chain recombines TRBV5-1 with TRBJ2-5, with 7 bases that match TRBD1. Looked up from germline, CDR1 is SGHRS and CDR2 is YFSETQ. The CDR3 extends over 13 amino acids. Losses at the gene ends were 2 bases for V and 5 bases for J; bases not matched to a gene: 3. DNA for the CDR3: TGCGCCAGCAGCTTAACAGGGGTGGAGACCCAGTACTTC. Protein sequence: CASSLTGVETQYF. The complete variable domain, with remaining parts taken from reference TRBV5-1 and TRBJ2-5, reads KAGVTQTPRYLIKTRGQQVTLSCSPISGHRSVSWYQQTPGQGLQFLFEYFSETQRNKGNFPGRFSGRQFSNSRSEMNVSTLELGDSALYLCASSLTGVETQYFGPGTRLLVL.

The V call is TRBV29-1, the J call TRBJ2-3; 11 nucleotides agree with TRBD1. This CDR3 is 13 amino acids long. V was pared by 6 bases and J by 7 bases, with 6 bases of the junction left unmatched. Germline assignment: CDR1 SQVTM and CDR2 ANQGSEA. The CDR3 nucleotides are TGCAGCGTCGGACAGGGGGCTGGGAATACGCAGTATTTT. It encodes CSVGQGAGNTQYF.

The chain's CDR3 is CASSASGVDTDTQYF. The DNA for the CDR3 is TGTGCCAGCAGTGCGAGCGGGGTCGATACAGATACGCAGTATTTT. V usage is TRBV2 and J usage is TRBJ2-3, with TRBD2 matching 7 bases. The germline V gene encodes CDR1 SNHLY and CDR2 FYNNEI. The CDR3 has 15 amino acids. The ends lost 4 bases at V and 3 bases at J; junction bases unmatched: 7.

This clone was recorded only once. This chain joins TRBV2 and TRBJ1-5, with D possibly being TRBD1 (5 bases). Trimming took 6 bases from V and 7 from J, leaving 16 bases between them. The CDR3 extends over 14 amino acids. The germline gives CDR1 SNHLY, CDR2 FYNNEI. The DNA of the CDR3 is TGTGCCAGCAGGGAGGGGACCACCGTACAGCCCCAGCATTTT. It codes for CASREGTTVQPQHF.

The rearrangement uses TRBV28 and TRBJ1-4; a weak D match, TRBD1 (6 bases). The CDR3 totals 13 residues. The ends were cut back, 3 bases at V and 8 bases at J, with 10 bases in the middle. The germline gives CDR1 MDHEN, CDR2 SYDVKM. The CDR3 nucleotides read TGTGCCAGCAGTTTCGCAGGGGAGGAAAAACTGTTTTTT. Encoded protein: CASSFAGEEKLFF.

Only a few counts were recorded for this clone. The J gene is TRBJ1-2, the V gene TRBV15, with 8 bases fitting TRBD1. The CDR3 is made up of 15 amino acids. V gave up 0 bases and J gave up 2 bases; unmatched junction bases: 2. In germline, CDR1 is LNHNV, CDR2 YYDKDF (reference sequence). CDR3 in DNA: TGTGCCACCAGCAGAGACTACAGGGGGAACTATGGCTACACCTTC. It specifies CATSRDYRGNYGYTF.

This clone was recorded a few times. The CDR3 nucleotides are TGTGCCAGTGGTCACCTCTACGAGCAGTACTTC. Translated: CASGHLYEQYF. V gene TRBV19 combines with J gene TRBJ2-7; the D is unclear. This CDR3 is built from 11 residues. Germline CDR1 is LNHDA and CDR2 is SQIVND (reference sequence). V was shortened by 8 bases and J by 3 bases, with 8 bases between the two germline ends.

This rearrangement joins TRBV15 to TRBJ2-2, with a tentative D call TRBD1 (6 bases). V lost 0 bases and J lost 4, with 12 bases in between. Per the germline V gene, CDR1 is LNHNV and CDR2 is YYDKDF (reference sequence). CDR3 length equals 16 residues. The CDR3 spells CATSRDGAGATGELFF. The CDR3 nucleotides are TGTGCCACCAGCAGAGATGGAGCAGGGGCCACCGGGGAGCTGTTTTTT.

The chain links TRBV9 to TRBJ2-2; D uncertain. The CDR3 extends over 17 amino acids. Germline V gene data show CDR1 as SGDLS and CDR2 as YYNGEE. Deletions cut 4 bases from V and 0 bases from J, with 16 bases between. This CDR3 reads CASSPSAGAPNTGELFF. CDR3 DNA sequence: TGTGCCAGCAGCCCCAGCGCAGGCGCGCCGAACACCGGGGAGCTGTTTTTT. Filled out from reference TRBV9 and TRBJ2-2, the complete variable domain reads DSGVTQTPKHLITATGQRVTLRCSPRSGDLSVYWYQQSLDQGLQFLIQYYNGEERAKGNILERFSAQQFPDLHSELNLSSLELGDSALYFCASSPSAGAPNTGELFFGEGSRLTVL.

This chain links TRBV5-3 with TRBJ1-1; 10 nucleotides line up with TRBD1. TRBV5-3 is filed as an ORF, its function uncertain. There are 16 residues in the CDR3. J lost 2 bases, V lost 1 base, and 5 bases had no gene match. The CDR3 region is CARSLMRDRGNTEAFF. CDR3 bases: TGTGCCAGAAGCTTGATGAGGGACAGGGGCAACACTGAAGCTTTCTTT.